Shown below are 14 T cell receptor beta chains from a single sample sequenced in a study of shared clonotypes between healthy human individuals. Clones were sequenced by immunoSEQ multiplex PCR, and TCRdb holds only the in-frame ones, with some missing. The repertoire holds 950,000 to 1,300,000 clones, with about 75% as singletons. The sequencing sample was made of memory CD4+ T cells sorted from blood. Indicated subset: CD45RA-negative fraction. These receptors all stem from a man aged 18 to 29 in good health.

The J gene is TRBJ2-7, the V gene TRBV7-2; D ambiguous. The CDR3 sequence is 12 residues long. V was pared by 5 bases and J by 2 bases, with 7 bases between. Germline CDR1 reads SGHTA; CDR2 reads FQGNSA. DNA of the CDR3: TGTGCCAGCAGCCACAACACCTACGAGCAGTACTTC. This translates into CASSHNTYEQYF.

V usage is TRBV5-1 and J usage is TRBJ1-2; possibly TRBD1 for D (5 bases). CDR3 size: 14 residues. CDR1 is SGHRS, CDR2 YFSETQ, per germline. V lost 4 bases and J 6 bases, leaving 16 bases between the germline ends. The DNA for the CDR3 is TGCGCCAGCAGCCCGCGGGGGGAACAGGATGGCTACACCTTC. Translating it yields CASSPRGEQDGYTF. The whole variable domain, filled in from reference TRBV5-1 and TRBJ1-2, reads KAGVTQTPRYLIKTRGQQVTLSCSPISGHRSVSWYQQTPGQGLQFLFEYFSETQRNKGNFPGRFSGRQFSNSRSEMNVSTLELGDSALYLCASSPRGEQDGYTFGSGTRLTVV.

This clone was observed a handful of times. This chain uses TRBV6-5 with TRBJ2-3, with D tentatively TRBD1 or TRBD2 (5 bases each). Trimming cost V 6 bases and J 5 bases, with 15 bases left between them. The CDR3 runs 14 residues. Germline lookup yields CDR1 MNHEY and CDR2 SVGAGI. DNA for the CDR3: TGTGCCAGCAGGGGGGAAGGGGCGGAAGATACGCAGTATTTT. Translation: CASRGEGAEDTQYF.

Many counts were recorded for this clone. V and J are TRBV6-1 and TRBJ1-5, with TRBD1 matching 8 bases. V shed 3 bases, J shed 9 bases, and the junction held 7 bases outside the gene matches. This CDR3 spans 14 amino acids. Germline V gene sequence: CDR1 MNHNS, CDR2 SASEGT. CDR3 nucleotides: TGTGCCAGCAGTGAGAGGACAGGGCTCCGGCCCCAGCATTTT. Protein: CASSERTGLRPQHF.

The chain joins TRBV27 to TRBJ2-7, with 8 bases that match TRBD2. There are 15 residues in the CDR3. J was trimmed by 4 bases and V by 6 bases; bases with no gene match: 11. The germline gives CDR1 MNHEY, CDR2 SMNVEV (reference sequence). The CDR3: CASRFMAAGVYEQYF. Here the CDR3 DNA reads TGTGCCAGCAGATTTATGGCAGCGGGGGTATACGAGCAGTACTTC.

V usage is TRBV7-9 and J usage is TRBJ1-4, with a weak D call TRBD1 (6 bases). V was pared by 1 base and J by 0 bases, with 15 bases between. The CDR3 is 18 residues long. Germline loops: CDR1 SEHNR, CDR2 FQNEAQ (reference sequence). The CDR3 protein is CASSLGARGLATNEKLFF. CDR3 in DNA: TGTGCCAGCAGCTTAGGGGCCAGGGGCCTTGCAACTAATGAAAAACTGTTTTTT.

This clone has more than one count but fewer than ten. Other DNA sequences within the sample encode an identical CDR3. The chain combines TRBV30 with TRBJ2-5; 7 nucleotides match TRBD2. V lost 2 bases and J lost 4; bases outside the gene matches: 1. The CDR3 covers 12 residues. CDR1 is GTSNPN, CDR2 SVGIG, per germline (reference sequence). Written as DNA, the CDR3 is TGTGCCTGGAGTCCTAGCGGAGAGACCCAGTACTTC. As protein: CAWSPSGETQYF.

Here the CDR3 reads CSVDAPVKGTIGYTF. CDR3 nucleotide sequence: TGCAGCGTTGACGCCCCGGTCAAGGGCACTATAGGCTACACCTTC. The chain uses TRBV29-1 and TRBJ1-2; D is uncertain. CDR1 is SQVTM, CDR2 ANQGSEA, per germline. The V end lost 3 bases, the J end lost 8 bases, and 22 bases lay between the germline ends. CDR3 size: 15 residues.

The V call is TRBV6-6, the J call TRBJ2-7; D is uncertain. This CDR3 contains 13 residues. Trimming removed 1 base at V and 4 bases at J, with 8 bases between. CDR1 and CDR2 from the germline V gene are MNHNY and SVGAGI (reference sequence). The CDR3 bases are TGTGCCAGCAGTTACTTAGCTGCGTACGAGCAGTACTTC. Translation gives CASSYLAAYEQYF.

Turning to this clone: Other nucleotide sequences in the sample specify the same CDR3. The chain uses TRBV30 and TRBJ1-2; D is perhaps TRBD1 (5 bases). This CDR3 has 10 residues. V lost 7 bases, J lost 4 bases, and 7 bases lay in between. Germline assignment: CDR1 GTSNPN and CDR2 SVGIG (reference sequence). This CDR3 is CALQGYGYTF. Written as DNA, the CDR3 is TGTGCCTTGCAGGGCTATGGCTACACCTTC.

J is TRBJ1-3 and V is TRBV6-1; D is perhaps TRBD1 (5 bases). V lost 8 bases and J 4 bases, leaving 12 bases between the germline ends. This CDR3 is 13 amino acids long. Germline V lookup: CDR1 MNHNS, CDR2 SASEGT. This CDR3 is CASGAQGGNTIYF. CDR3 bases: TGTGCCAGCGGTGCGCAGGGAGGAAACACCATATATTTT.

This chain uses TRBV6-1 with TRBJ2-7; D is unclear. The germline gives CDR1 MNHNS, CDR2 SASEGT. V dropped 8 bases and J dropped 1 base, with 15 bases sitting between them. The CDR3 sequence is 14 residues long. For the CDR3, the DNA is TGTGCCAGCTTAAACAGAGACCGATCCTACGAGCAGTACTTC. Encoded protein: CASLNRDRSYEQYF.

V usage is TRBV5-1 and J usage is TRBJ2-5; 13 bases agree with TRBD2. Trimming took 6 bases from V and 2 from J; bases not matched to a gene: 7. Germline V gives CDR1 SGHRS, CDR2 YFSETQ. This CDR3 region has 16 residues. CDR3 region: CASTSTSGRPQETQYF. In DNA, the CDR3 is TGCGCCAGCACTTCGACTAGCGGGAGGCCACAAGAGACCCAGTACTTC.

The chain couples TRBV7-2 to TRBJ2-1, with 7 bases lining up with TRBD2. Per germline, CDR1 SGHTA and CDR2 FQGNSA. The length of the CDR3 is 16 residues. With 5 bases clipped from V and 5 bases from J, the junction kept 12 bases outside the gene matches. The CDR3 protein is CASSAQLAVPNNEQFF. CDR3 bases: TGTGCCAGCAGCGCACAGCTAGCGGTACCTAACAATGAGCAGTTCTTC.